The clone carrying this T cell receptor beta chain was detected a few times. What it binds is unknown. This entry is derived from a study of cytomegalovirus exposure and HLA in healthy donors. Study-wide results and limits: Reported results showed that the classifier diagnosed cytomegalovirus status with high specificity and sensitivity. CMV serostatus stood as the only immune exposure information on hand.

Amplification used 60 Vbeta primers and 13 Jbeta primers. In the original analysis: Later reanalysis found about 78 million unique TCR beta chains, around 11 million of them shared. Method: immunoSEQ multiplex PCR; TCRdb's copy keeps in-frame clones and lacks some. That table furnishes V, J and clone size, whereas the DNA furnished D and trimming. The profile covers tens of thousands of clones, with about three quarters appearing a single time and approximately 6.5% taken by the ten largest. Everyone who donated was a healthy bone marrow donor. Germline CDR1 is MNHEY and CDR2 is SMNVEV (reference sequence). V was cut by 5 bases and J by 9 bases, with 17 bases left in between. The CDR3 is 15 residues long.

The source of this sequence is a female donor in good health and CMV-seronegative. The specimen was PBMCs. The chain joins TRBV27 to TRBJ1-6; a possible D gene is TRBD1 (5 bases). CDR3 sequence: CASSIRGVLGSPLHF. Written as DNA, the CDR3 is TGTGCCAGCAGTATCCGGGGGGTCCTTGGTTCACCCCTCCACTTT.